This passage covers 30 T cell receptor beta chains from one sample sequenced in a study of T cell repertoires in cytomegalovirus infection. Their antigen targets remain unknown. TCRdb re-called the reads with MiXCR, one entry per CDR3 protein. The table lists 50,000 to 60,000 distinct CDR3 sequences, around 20% of them singletons. Specimen: CD8+ T cells from cultured PBMCs, collected from culture after CMV antigen stimulation. These TCRs come from a human donor in good health (CMV status not recorded). Some clones in this sample may be carry-over from other donors' samples.

This chain connects TRBV2 to TRBJ2-7; 10 nucleotides align to TRBD1. CDR3 length: 13 amino acids. V dropped 11 bases and J dropped 5; count of bases not matched to a gene: 9. Germline V gene lookup returns CDR1 SNHLY and CDR2 FYNNEI. In DNA form, the CDR3 reads TGTGCCGGTTCCGGGACAGGGGCCCACGAGCAGTACTTC. This translates into CAGSGTGAHEQYF.

This clonotype was counted between two and nine times. The chain links TRBV6-2 or TRBV6-3 to TRBJ1-1; D is undetermined. V was cut by 2 bases and J by 0 bases, with 10 bases left in between. CDR1 is MNHEY and CDR2 is SVGEGT in the germline V gene. The CDR3 loop spans 15 amino acids. CDR3 coding DNA: TGTGCCAGCAGTTACGGGCGGCAGGTGAACACTGAAGCTTTCTTT. This encodes CASSYGRQVNTEAFF.

The chain combines TRBV9 with TRBJ1-6; 12 bases fit TRBD1. The germline CDR1 and CDR2 sequences are SGDLS and YYNGEE. After removal of 5 bases from V and 10 bases from J, the junction contained 10 bases not matched to a gene. This CDR3 region has 16 residues. The CDR3 spells CASSESGQGAGSPLHF. DNA for the CDR3: TGTGCCAGCAGTGAATCGGGACAGGGGGCAGGCTCACCCCTCCACTTT.

This clonotype was picked up many times. This sequence joins TRBV7-2 and TRBJ2-5; possibly TRBD2 for D (6 bases). Germline V lookup: CDR1 SGHTA, CDR2 FQGNSA. The CDR3 spans 18 residues. V was trimmed by 1 base and J by 0 bases, leaving 18 bases between them. The CDR3, as DNA: TGTGCCAGCAGCTTAGACTCCCGCAAGCGGGTCTACCAAGAGACCCAGTACTTC. Translating it yields CASSLDSRKRVYQETQYF.

The V and J genes are TRBV12-3 or TRBV12-4 and TRBJ1-5; perhaps TRBD1 as D (6 bases). CDR3 size: 14 residues. V was trimmed by 4 bases and J by 5 bases, leaving 12 bases between them. CDR3 sequence reads: CASSSIPGDQPQHF. The CDR3, as DNA: TGTGCCAGCAGTTCGATTCCAGGGGATCAGCCCCAGCATTTT.

The rearrangement links TRBV6-5 to TRBJ2-1; D is unresolved. The germline V gene encodes CDR1 MNHEY and CDR2 SVGAGI. CDR3 size: 14 residues. The germline V and J ends were trimmed by 6 bases and 4 bases, with 13 bases remaining between them. CDR3 coding DNA: TGTGCCAGCAGCTATTCGGACGGTTACAATGAGCAGTTCTTC. Protein: CASSYSDGYNEQFF.

This clonotype was seen more than once but under ten times. The V and J genes are TRBV12-3 or TRBV12-4 and TRBJ2-4; the D gene is possibly TRBD2 (6 bases). CDR3 length: 13 amino acids. Trimming cost V 5 bases and J 8 bases, with 13 bases left between them. The CDR3, as DNA: TGTGCCAGCAGTAGCGGGCCGGCGGACATTCAGTACTTC. This sequence encodes CASSSGPADIQYF.

This clonotype was picked up many times. The chain links TRBV6-2 or TRBV6-3 to TRBJ2-4, with unresolved D. V was cut by 7 bases and J by 16 bases, with 17 bases left in between. This CDR3 comprises 11 residues. The germline CDR1 and CDR2 sequences are MNHEY and SVGEGT. In nucleotides, the CDR3 is TGTGCCAGCAACTACGGACGGGTCAAATACTTC. It specifies CASNYGRVKYF.

The sample holds a few counts of this clonotype. The rearrangement links TRBV24-1 to TRBJ2-5; D gene unclear. V lost 3 bases and J 7 bases, leaving 8 bases between the germline ends. Germline CDR1 and CDR2: KGHDR and SFDVKD. The CDR3 runs 12 residues. CDR3 amino acids: CATSDLYGTQYF. The DNA of the CDR3 is TGTGCCACCAGTGATCTTTACGGGACCCAGTACTTC.

The chain links TRBV7-9 to TRBJ2-5; D is ambiguous. V was cut by 0 bases and J by 2 bases, with 7 bases left in between. Germline-derived CDR1 and CDR2 are SEHNR and FQNEAQ (reference sequence). CDR3 length equals 14 residues. The CDR3 nucleotides are TGTGCCAGCAGCTTAGCGGCACAGCAAGAGACCCAGTACTTC. Translating it yields CASSLAAQQETQYF.

The V gene is TRBV19, the J gene TRBJ1-5, with D possibly being TRBD1 (6 bases). The CDR3 is made up of 15 amino acids. CDR1 and CDR2 (germline): LNHDA, SQIVND (reference sequence). V was trimmed by 8 bases and J by 0 bases, leaving 14 bases between them. CDR3 protein: CASQGTPNSNQPQHF. CDR3 nucleotide sequence: TGTGCCAGTCAAGGGACACCGAATAGCAATCAGCCCCAGCATTTT.

This clonotype appeared a few times. The J gene is TRBJ2-5, the V gene TRBV14; TRBD1 agrees at 8 bases. The CDR3 spans 20 residues. Looked up from germline, CDR1 is SGHDN and CDR2 is FVKESK. The V gene end was trimmed by 4 bases and the J gene end by 0 bases; junction bases not matched to a gene: 19. The CDR3 reads CASSRTGQGIASLHQETQYF. CDR3 DNA: TGTGCCAGCAGCCGAACCGGACAGGGCATTGCTTCGCTTCACCAAGAGACCCAGTACTTC.

This clonotype was counted only a few times. V gene TRBV12-3 or TRBV12-4 combines with J gene TRBJ1-1; D is ambiguous. The CDR3 spans 14 residues. Trimming removed 10 bases at V and 2 bases at J, with 17 bases between. CDR3 sequence reads: CATRPRRVNTEAFF. CDR3 nucleotide sequence: TGTGCCACCCGCCCGAGACGGGTAAACACTGAAGCTTTCTTT.

The chain links TRBV13 to TRBJ2-2; D assignment may be TRBD1 or TRBD2 (5 bases each). Germline CDR1 and CDR2: PRHDT and FYEKMQ (reference sequence). Trimming took 5 bases from V and 5 from J, leaving 21 bases between them. The CDR3 has 17 amino acids. CDR3 amino acids: CASSPPGPTLVTGELFF. In DNA, the CDR3 is TGTGCCAGCAGCCCCCCGGGGCCTACTCTAGTGACCGGGGAGCTGTTTTTT.

V usage is TRBV7-9 and J usage is TRBJ2-5, with 9 bases lining up with TRBD1. This CDR3 comprises 15 residues. The V gene's germline CDR1 is SEHNR and CDR2 FQNEAQ (reference sequence). J was trimmed by 5 bases and V by 2 bases; bases with no gene match: 6. The CDR3 protein is CASSLRDRDRETQYF. The CDR3 DNA is TGTGCCAGCAGCTTACGGGACAGGGATAGGGAGACCCAGTACTTC.

This clonotype appeared once. The rearrangement links TRBV29-1 to TRBJ2-2; 7 nucleotides line up with TRBD2. Germline values: CDR1 SQVTM, CDR2 ANQGSEA. With V trimmed by 4 bases and J by 5 bases, 7 bases remained unmatched. The CDR3 is 14 amino acids. The CDR3, as DNA: TGCAGCGTTGCCGGGCCGGGGGGAACCGGGGAGCTGTTTTTT. Its translation is CSVAGPGGTGELFF.

The chain combines TRBV5-1 with TRBJ2-1; D is ambiguous. Germline V gene data show CDR1 as SGHRS and CDR2 as YFSETQ. The CDR3 contains 14 residues. Trimming cost V 0 bases and J 3 bases, with 7 bases left between them. The CDR3 spells CASSLEGIYNEQFF. The CDR3 nucleotides are TGCGCCAGCAGCTTGGAGGGTATCTACAATGAGCAGTTCTTC.

The table lists this clonotype with a few counts. The chain joins TRBV7-6 to TRBJ1-1; no clear D. The germline V gene encodes CDR1 SGHVS and CDR2 FNYEAQ. The CDR3 spans 12 residues. V lost 3 bases and J 6 bases, leaving 8 bases between the germline ends. CDR3 nucleotide sequence: TGTGCCAGCAGCTTCCGTGCGGCTGAAGCTTTCTTT. It encodes CASSFRAAEAFF.

The V call is TRBV7-6, the J call TRBJ2-2, with TRBD2 identical over 7 bases. The J segment lost 0 bases and the V segment lost 6 bases, leaving 7 bases of the junction unmatched. This CDR3 contains 16 residues. Per germline, CDR1 SGHVS and CDR2 FNYEAQ. CDR3 amino acids: CASRGGSGANTGELFF. For the CDR3, the DNA is TGTGCCAGCAGGGGAGGGTCAGGCGCGAACACCGGGGAGCTGTTTTTT.

The CDR3 DNA reads as TGTGCTAGTGGTTTTTTTGGGACAGCTTCGGGGACTGAAGCTTTCTTT. This translates into CASGFFGTASGTEAFF. The rearrangement uses TRBV12-5 and TRBJ1-1; 7 nucleotides line up with TRBD1. The CDR3 length is 16 residues. Germline values: CDR1 LGHNT, CDR2 FRNRAP. The V segment lost 3 bases and the J segment 5 bases; nucleotides outside the gene matches: 12.

The V call is TRBV6-8, the J call TRBJ2-7, with D possibly being TRBD1 or TRBD2 (5 bases each). Trimming removed 2 bases at V and 1 base at J, with 18 bases between. In germline, CDR1 is MNHGY, CDR2 SAAAGT. The CDR3 has 17 amino acids. The CDR3 here is CASSYGGRWQGSYEQYF. CDR3 nucleotide sequence: TGTGCCAGCAGTTACGGGGGACGATGGCAGGGTTCCTACGAGCAGTACTTC.

The V gene is TRBV19, the J gene TRBJ2-7; perhaps TRBD1 as D (6 bases). This CDR3 has 14 residues. Germline V CDR1 and CDR2: LNHDA, SQIVND (reference sequence). V gave up 6 bases and J gave up 8 bases, with 20 bases separating them. The chain's CDR3 is CASSSLQQGGKQYF. The CDR3 DNA is TGTGCCAGTAGCTCCCTTCAACAGGGCGGCAAGCAGTACTTC.

This clonotype has more than one count but fewer than ten. The chain uses TRBV7-2 and TRBJ2-3, with D perhaps matching TRBD2 (6 bases). V lost 0 bases and J 5 bases, leaving 9 bases between the germline ends. This CDR3 spans 14 amino acids. Germline CDR1 is SGHTA and CDR2 is FQGNSA. CDR3 sequence reads: CASSLALGGDTQYF. CDR3 nucleotides: TGTGCCAGCAGCTTAGCGTTGGGGGGAGATACGCAGTATTTT.

This chain connects TRBV7-8 to TRBJ2-7, with D unresolved. The CDR3 consists of 11 residues. CDR1 and CDR2 (germline): SGHVS, FQNEAQ. V gave up 4 bases and J gave up 4 bases, with 5 bases separating them. The CDR3 protein is CASSSPYEQYF. The DNA for the CDR3 is TGTGCCAGCAGCTCTCCGTACGAGCAGTACTTC.

This clonotype was counted only a few times. The chain carries TRBV7-2 and TRBJ2-7; D call uncertain. The CDR3 runs to 15 residues. Germline assignment: CDR1 SGHTA and CDR2 FQGNSA. Trimming took 1 base from V and 1 from J, leaving 11 bases between them. In DNA form, the CDR3 reads TGTGCCAGCAGCTTAGTTCAGGATCCTTCCTACGAGCAGTACTTC. Encoded protein: CASSLVQDPSYEQYF.

This chain uses TRBV30 with TRBJ1-6; 9 bases match TRBD1. This CDR3 comprises 15 residues. Trimming at V came to 4 bases and at J to 10 bases, leaving 11 bases not matched to a gene. CDR1 and CDR2 (germline): GTSNPN, SVGIG (reference sequence). The CDR3 sequence: CAWMPIGTGRSPLHF. The CDR3 nucleotides are TGTGCCTGGATGCCAATCGGGACAGGGAGATCACCCCTCCACTTT.

The V and J genes are TRBV7-7 and TRBJ1-1; D unresolved. This CDR3 spans 14 amino acids. V lost 5 bases and J 1 base, leaving 11 bases between the germline ends. The germline gives CDR1 SSHAT, CDR2 FNYEAQ (reference sequence). CDR3 in amino acids: CASSLGSGNTEAFF. Here the CDR3 DNA reads TGTGCCAGCAGCCTCGGGTCGGGGAACACTGAAGCTTTCTTT.

The V call is TRBV2, the J call TRBJ2-1; D possibly corresponds to TRBD1 (6 bases). Deletions cut 7 bases from V and 0 bases from J, with 13 bases between. Germline lookup yields CDR1 SNHLY and CDR2 FYNNEI. The CDR3 consists of 15 residues. The CDR3 DNA sequence: TGTGCCAGCATTATCACAGGGAGCTCCTACAATGAGCAGTTCTTC. Translating it yields CASIITGSSYNEQFF. Full variable domain (outside the CDR3, taken from reference TRBV2 and TRBJ2-1): EPEVTQTPSHQVTQMGQEVILRCVPISNHLYFYWYRQILGQKVEFLVSFYNNEISEKSEIFDDQFSVERPDGSNFTLKIRSTKLEDSAMYFCASIITGSSYNEQFFGPGTRLTVL.

This clonotype has a handful of counts. This rearrangement joins TRBV27 to TRBJ2-1; no clear D gene. The CDR3 spans 15 residues. CDR1 and CDR2 from the germline V gene are MNHEY and SMNVEV (reference sequence). Trimming removed 5 bases from V and 4 bases from J, with 15 bases in between. In DNA, the CDR3 is TGTGCCAGCAGTCCCATCGAGAAAGTTTACAATGAGCAGTTCTTC. Translation gives CASSPIEKVYNEQFF.

The chain carries TRBV7-2 and TRBJ2-3, with TRBD2 as a possible D gene (6 bases). The CDR3 is 14 residues long. V was trimmed by 5 bases and J by 0 bases, leaving 9 bases between them. Per germline, CDR1 SGHTA and CDR2 FQGNSA. The CDR3 nucleotides read TGTGCCAGCAGCCCGGGGGTTAGCACAGATACGCAGTATTTT. As protein: CASSPGVSTDTQYF.